The source of this TCR beta chain is a study of blood T cells in healthy people across ages. General study findings and limits: Researchers deemed the diversity estimates from one million T cells underestimates.

CDR1 MNHEY and CDR2 SMNVEV come from the germline V gene (reference sequence). This CDR3 spans 15 amino acids. The V gene lost 2 bases and the J gene lost 0 bases, with 11 bases spanning the gap. This clonotype was observed a handful of times. The antigen is not known. Next came a second PCR, run for about 6 to 12 cycles, which used a sample-barcoded 5' primer along with a J-beta primer mix. MiXCR was run by TCRdb on the 5' RACE reads, yielding one entry per CDR3 protein. The sample shows some 900,000 distinct CDR3 sequences, 48% of them seen only once. The chain links TRBV27 to TRBJ2-7, with a weak D call TRBD1 (5 bases). The receptor was isolated from a man aged 25-40 years in good health. Material for sequencing was blood. The CDR3 sequence is CASSLGAPTSYEQYF. CDR3 bases: TGTGCCAGCAGTTTAGGGGCCCCGACCTCCTACGAGCAGTACTTC.